This T cell receptor beta chain comes out of a study of T cell responses to AZD1222 COVID-19 vaccine. Regarding the study as a whole: Donors were largely white British and mainly female; clonal diversity was possibly underestimated. Close to half of spike-specific TCRs reportedly recognize unmutated variant regions. Just a handful of AZD1222 recipients were seropositive at baseline.

The CDR3 runs 14 residues. V dropped 5 bases and J dropped 3 bases, with 13 bases sitting between them. Germline V lookup: CDR1 SGHDN, CDR2 FVKESK. Second-dose intervals near 4 or 12 weeks were combined. Details on this clone: What it recognizes is unknown.

This table comes from immunoSEQ multiplex PCR, and its TCRdb copy is limited to in-frame clones, with some not included. The sample lists 55,000 to 65,000 clones; about three quarters were seen once. Sequencing used peripheral blood, obtained 28 days after the second AZD1222 dose. The V and J genes are TRBV14 and TRBJ1-2; D call uncertain. This receptor was identified in an adult who received the AZD1222 COVID-19 vaccine. CDR3 region: CASSLAEGHYGYTF. CDR3 DNA: TGTGCCAGCAGCTTGGCGGAGGGTCACTATGGCTACACCTTC.